The 30 T cell receptor beta chains in this list originate from one sample, sequenced in a study of shared clonotypes between healthy human individuals. Produced via immunoSEQ multiplex PCR; TCRdb's table is partial and in-frame only. The sample carries around 600,000 clones, roughly 96% recorded once. Terminally differentiated effector memory CD45RA+ cells were left out of the naive CD8 fraction, which was CD45RO-negative and positively selected for CCR7. Sequencing was carried out using naive CD8+ T cells sorted from blood. Every receptor here comes from a woman aged 25-40 years in good health.

This chain links TRBV7-2 with TRBJ2-1, with a weak D call TRBD1 (6 bases). This CDR3 is 16 amino acids long. Trimming pared 2 bases from V and 3 bases from J, leaving 14 bases between. CDR1 and CDR2 (germline): SGHTA, FQGNSA. The CDR3 region has the DNA TGTGCCAGCAGCTTATCAGTAGTAGGGGGCTACAATGAGCAGTTCTTC. The encoded protein is CASSLSVVGGYNEQFF.

This clone occurred once. The chain uses TRBV27 and TRBJ2-3; D is possibly TRBD1 (5 bases). The V end lost 3 bases, the J end lost 6 bases, and 19 bases lay between the germline ends. The CDR3 loop spans 16 amino acids. The germline V gene has CDR1 MNHEY and CDR2 SMNVEV (reference sequence). CDR3 in amino acids: CASSFGPRAILDTQYF. The CDR3 DNA follows: TGTGCCAGCAGTTTCGGCCCCAGGGCGATTTTGGATACGCAGTATTTT.

The CDR3 loop reads CASSVGAGGHEQYF. The CDR3, as DNA: TGTGCCAGCAGCGTAGGAGCGGGAGGGCACGAGCAGTACTTC. The chain combines TRBV9 with TRBJ2-7; 10 bases map to TRBD2. From germline, CDR1 is SGDLS and CDR2 YYNGEE. V shed 0 bases and J 5 bases; nucleotides not matched to a gene: 2. The CDR3 totals 14 residues.

This clone has just one count. The chain recombines TRBV28 with TRBJ2-7, with D possibly being TRBD1 (5 bases). V lost 3 bases, J lost 2 bases, and 11 bases lay in between. The CDR3 is 14 amino acids. Germline CDR1 is MDHEN and CDR2 is SYDVKM. CDR3 sequence reads: CASSFPGLPYEQYF. CDR3 DNA: TGTGCCAGCAGTTTCCCAGGGTTGCCCTACGAGCAGTACTTC.

This chain links TRBV28 with TRBJ2-7; the D is unclear. CDR1 is MDHEN and CDR2 is SYDVKM in the germline V gene. V dropped 2 bases and J dropped 3 bases, with 14 bases sitting between them. The CDR3 sequence is 15 residues long. This CDR3 reads CASSLRQPELYEQYF. The CDR3 nucleotides are TGTGCCAGCAGTTTAAGGCAGCCAGAACTCTACGAGCAGTACTTC.

V usage is TRBV2 and J usage is TRBJ1-1, with a tentative D call TRBD1 (5 bases). The germline V gene has CDR1 SNHLY and CDR2 FYNNEI. The CDR3 covers 14 residues. V was pared by 6 bases and J by 1 base, with 12 bases between. CDR3 in DNA: TGTGCCAGCAGCGACCCTGACAGGAACACTGAAGCTTTCTTT. Its translation is CASSDPDRNTEAFF.

Worth noting for this clone: At one end the junction does not follow the germline gene, possibly because of a read error. This chain uses TRBV13 with TRBJ2-2, with D possibly being TRBD1 (5 bases). From germline, CDR1 is PRHDT and CDR2 FYEKMQ (reference sequence). This CDR3 has 16 amino acids. In DNA form, the CDR3 reads TGTGCCAGCACCGCCTCCGACAGTCTGAACGCCGGGGAGCTGTTTTTT. Protein: CASTASDSLNAGELFF.

CDR3: CAFGDNYEQYF. The CDR3 DNA sequence: TGTGCCTTTGGGGACAACTACGAGCAGTACTTC. This chain links TRBV28 with TRBJ2-7; a weak D match, TRBD1 (6 bases). The CDR3 spans 11 residues. V shed 11 bases and J shed 3 bases, with 11 bases lying between them. Germline CDR1 reads MDHEN; CDR2 reads SYDVKM.

The chain couples TRBV7-8 to TRBJ2-7; no definite D call. Looked up from germline, CDR1 is SGHVS and CDR2 is FQNEAQ. This CDR3 is 12 amino acids long. Trimming took off 8 bases at V and 3 bases at J, with 11 bases between the two ends. The CDR3 DNA reads TGTGCCAGCGCCGTGACGATCTACGAGCAGTACTTC. This gives the protein CASAVTIYEQYF.

V usage is TRBV28 and J usage is TRBJ1-1; D gene ambiguous. This CDR3 contains 16 residues. The ends were cut back, 1 base at V and 1 base at J, with 13 bases in the middle. Per germline, CDR1 MDHEN and CDR2 SYDVKM. Written as DNA, the CDR3 is TGTGCCAGCAGTTTATACAGTTTCACAAAGAACACTGAAGCTTTCTTT. It yields the protein CASSLYSFTKNTEAFF.

The rearrangement joins TRBV10-3 to TRBJ1-2, with 9 positions matching TRBD1. CDR1 and CDR2 (germline): ENHRY, SYGVKD. This CDR3 spans 14 amino acids. The V and J ends lost 4 bases and 2 bases, in that order; junction bases with no gene match: 2. CDR3 sequence: CAISAGTGNYGYTF. In DNA form, the CDR3 reads TGTGCCATCAGTGCCGGGACAGGGAACTATGGCTACACCTTC.

This clone has a single count. The V call is TRBV6-5, the J call TRBJ2-5; D remains unclear. Between the trimmed V and J ends, which lost 5 bases and 5 bases, there was a span of 18 bases. This CDR3 has 15 residues. Germline loops: CDR1 MNHEY, CDR2 SVGAGI. In nucleotides, the CDR3 is TGTGCCAGCAGTCCCGGTCTACTTCCCTTGGAGACCCAGTACTTC. Translating it yields CASSPGLLPLETQYF.

The chain has TRBV27 and TRBJ2-5; no definite D call. The end of the DNA aligns better with TRBJ2-7, so the J call may be wrong. Germline V gene sequence: CDR1 MNHEY, CDR2 SMNVEV (reference sequence). CDR3 length: 11 amino acids. CDR3 coding DNA: TGTGCCAGCAGTTACGGGTACGAGCAGTACTTC. This sequence encodes CASSYGYEQYF.

V gene TRBV4-1 combines with J gene TRBJ1-5; D gene uncertain. Germline V gene data show CDR1 as MGHRA and CDR2 as YSYEKL. The CDR3 totals 16 residues. V was pared by 0 bases and J by 0 bases, with 9 bases between. For the CDR3, the DNA is TGCGCCAGCAGCCAAGATATTGGGTATAGCAATCAGCCCCAGCATTTT. This sequence encodes CASSQDIGYSNQPQHF.

The chain is built from TRBV29-1 and TRBJ2-7; D unresolved. Trimming pared 7 bases from V and 0 bases from J, leaving 13 bases between. This CDR3 region has 13 residues. Germline V CDR1 and CDR2: SQVTM, ANQGSEA. The CDR3 is CSAESQDSYEQYF. In DNA form, the CDR3 reads TGCAGCGCCGAATCGCAGGACTCCTACGAGCAGTACTTC.

V gene TRBV27 combines with J gene TRBJ2-1, with D possibly being TRBD1 (6 bases). V gave up 5 bases and J gave up 10 bases, with 9 bases separating them. The CDR3 is made up of 11 amino acids. Germline CDR1 reads MNHEY; CDR2 reads SMNVEV (reference sequence). This chain's CDR3 is CASSAGQEQFF. The CDR3 DNA sequence: TGTGCCAGCAGTGCAGGACAGGAGCAGTTCTTC.

The chain combines TRBV2 with TRBJ1-1; TRBD1 matches at 11 bases. With V trimmed by 6 bases and J by 4 bases, 4 bases remained unmatched. Germline V gene lookup returns CDR1 SNHLY and CDR2 FYNNEI. This CDR3 has 14 amino acids. The chain's CDR3 is CASRRGTGGTEAFF. CDR3 bases: TGTGCCAGCAGAAGGGGGACAGGGGGCACTGAAGCTTTCTTT.

The rearrangement links TRBV10-3 to TRBJ1-1; TRBD1 might be the D (5 bases). The germline CDR1 and CDR2 sequences are ENHRY and SYGVKD. V dropped 2 bases and J dropped 1 base, with 8 bases sitting between them. The CDR3 length is 14 residues. This CDR3 is CAISERGGNTEAFF. The CDR3 bases are TGTGCCATCAGTGAGAGGGGCGGGAACACTGAAGCTTTCTTT.

CDR3 region: CASSQGRLAAYNEQFF. CDR3 nucleotides: TGCGCCAGCAGCCAGGGTAGGCTAGCTGCGTACAATGAGCAGTTCTTC. The V gene is TRBV4-1, the J gene TRBJ2-1; possibly TRBD2 for D (5 bases). The CDR3 runs to 16 residues. V was trimmed by 3 bases and J by 4 bases, leaving 16 bases between them. Germline V gene sequence: CDR1 MGHRA, CDR2 YSYEKL.

The chain recombines TRBV19 with TRBJ1-6; 9 positions agree with TRBD1. J lost 8 bases, V lost 6 bases, and 8 bases had no gene match. Germline V gene lookup returns CDR1 LNHDA and CDR2 SQIVND (reference sequence). The CDR3 covers 15 residues. The CDR3, as DNA: TGTGCCAGTAGACGGGACAGGGAGGGGGATTCACCCCTCCACTTT. Protein: CASRRDREGDSPLHF. The variable domain in full, with the rest retrieved from reference TRBV19 and TRBJ1-6, is DGGITQSPKYLFRKEGQNVTLSCEQNLNHDAMYWYRQDPGQGLRLIYYSQIVNDFQKGDIAEGYSVSREKKESFPLTVTSAQKNPTAFYLCASRRDREGDSPLHFGNGTRLTVT.

The J gene is TRBJ2-7, the V gene TRBV2, with no clear D. CDR1 and CDR2 from the germline V gene are SNHLY and FYNNEI. V lost 3 bases, J lost 0 bases, and 9 bases lay in between. The CDR3 has 14 residues. The CDR3 DNA is TGTGCCAGCAGTGATGGCCGGCCCTCCTACGAGCAGTACTTC. Protein: CASSDGRPSYEQYF.

J is TRBJ2-1 and V is TRBV28; 10 nucleotides agree with TRBD2. The V and J ends lost 5 bases and 10 bases, in that order; junction bases with no gene match: 5. There are 13 residues in the CDR3. CDR1 MDHEN and CDR2 SYDVKM come from the germline V gene. CDR3 sequence reads: CASSPGLAREQFF. The CDR3 coding sequence is TGTGCCAGCAGTCCGGGACTAGCGCGGGAGCAGTTCTTC.

This clone was seen once. The chain couples TRBV27 to TRBJ2-2, with TRBD2 identical over 8 bases. Germline V lookup: CDR1 MNHEY, CDR2 SMNVEV (reference sequence). This CDR3 comprises 15 residues. V lost 4 bases to trimming and J lost 1 base; unmatched junction nucleotides: 2. The DNA of the CDR3 is TGTGCCAGCAGTTCCGGGACTAGGAACACCGGGGAGCTGTTTTTT. This translates into CASSSGTRNTGELFF.

The chain has TRBV5-4 and TRBJ2-6; 8 positions match TRBD1. Germline CDR1 SGHNT, CDR2 YYREEE (reference sequence). V was pared by 4 bases and J by 0 bases, with 6 bases of the junction left unmatched. The CDR3 consists of 17 residues. DNA of the CDR3: TGTGCCAGCAGCCTGACAGGGGTAGGCTCTGGGGCCAACGTCCTGACTTTC. Translation gives CASSLTGVGSGANVLTF.

The rearrangement joins TRBV6-5 to TRBJ1-2; D not certain. Trimming took 3 bases from V and 7 from J, leaving 12 bases between them. The CDR3 covers 13 residues. Per germline, CDR1 MNHEY and CDR2 SVGAGI. CDR3 sequence: CASSYGESGGYTF. The CDR3 nucleotides read TGTGCCAGCAGTTATGGAGAGTCAGGTGGCTACACCTTC.

The chain joins TRBV14 to TRBJ2-7; TRBD1 matches 7 bases. The CDR3 length is 14 residues. V lost 4 bases and J lost 5; bases outside the gene matches: 8. Germline V gene data show CDR1 as SGHDN and CDR2 as FVKESK. The CDR3 bases are TGTGCCAGCAGCCCTCTCCGCACAGGGGACGAGCAGTACTTC. Translated: CASSPLRTGDEQYF.

The chain has TRBV6-1 and TRBJ2-1; no firm D call. Germline V CDR1 and CDR2: MNHNS, SASEGT. The CDR3 extends over 15 amino acids. The V and J ends lost 7 bases and 1 base respectively, with 14 bases between them. CDR3 sequence: CASTNPLASYNEQFF. The CDR3 DNA reads TGTGCCAGCACCAACCCCCTGGCGTCCTACAATGAGCAGTTCTTC.

CDR3 in DNA: TGTGCCAGCAGCGTTGCATCGACAGGGACTTACTCACCCCTCCACTTT. Protein sequence: CASSVASTGTYSPLHF. The genes are TRBV9 and TRBJ1-6, with 7 bases fitting TRBD1. The ends lost 2 bases at V and 10 bases at J; junction bases unmatched: 12. CDR1 is SGDLS, CDR2 YYNGEE, per germline. The CDR3 has 16 residues.

This clone was detected only a few times. V and J are TRBV10-2 and TRBJ2-7; D unclear. CDR1 and CDR2 from the germline V gene are WSHSY and SAAADI. This CDR3 contains 13 residues. Trimming took off 8 bases at V and 3 bases at J, with 14 bases between the two ends. In DNA, the CDR3 is TGCGCCAGCGCCGACGGACGGGTCTACGAGCAGTACTTC. Its translation: CASADGRVYEQYF.

This clone was picked up one time. The gene calls are TRBV27 and TRBJ2-1; no clear D. Trimming left V 7 bases short and J 5 bases short, with 12 bases between. This CDR3 is 13 amino acids long. The germline CDR1 and CDR2 sequences are MNHEY and SMNVEV (reference sequence). The CDR3 sequence: CASTPLPHNEQFF. The CDR3 DNA reads TGTGCCAGCACCCCACTCCCCCACAATGAGCAGTTCTTC.